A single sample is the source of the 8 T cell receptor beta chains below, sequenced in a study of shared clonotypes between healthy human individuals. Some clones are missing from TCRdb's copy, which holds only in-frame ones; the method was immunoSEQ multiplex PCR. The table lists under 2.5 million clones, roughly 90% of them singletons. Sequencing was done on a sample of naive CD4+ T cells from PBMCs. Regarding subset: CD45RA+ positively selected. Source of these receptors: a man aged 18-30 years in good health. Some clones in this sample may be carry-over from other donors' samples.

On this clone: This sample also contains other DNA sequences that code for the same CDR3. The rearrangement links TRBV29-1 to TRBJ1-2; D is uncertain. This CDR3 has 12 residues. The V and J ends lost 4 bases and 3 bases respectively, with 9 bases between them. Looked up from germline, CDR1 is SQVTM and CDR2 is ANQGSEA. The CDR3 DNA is TGCAGCGTTGCGACGGGAGACTATGGCTACACCTTC. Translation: CSVATGDYGYTF. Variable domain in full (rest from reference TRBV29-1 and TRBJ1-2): SAVISQKPSRDICQRGTSLTIQCQVDSQVTMMFWYRQQPGQSLTLIATANQGSEATYESGFVIDKFPISRPNLTFSTLTVSNMSPEDSSIYLCSVATGDYGYTFGSGTRLTVV.

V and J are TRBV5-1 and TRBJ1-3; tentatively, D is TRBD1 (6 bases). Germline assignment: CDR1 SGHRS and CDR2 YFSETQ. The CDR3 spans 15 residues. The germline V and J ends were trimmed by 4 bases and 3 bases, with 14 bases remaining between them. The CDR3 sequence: CASSPGQKIGNTIYF. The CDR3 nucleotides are TGCGCCAGCAGCCCCGGACAGAAGATTGGAAACACCATATATTTT.

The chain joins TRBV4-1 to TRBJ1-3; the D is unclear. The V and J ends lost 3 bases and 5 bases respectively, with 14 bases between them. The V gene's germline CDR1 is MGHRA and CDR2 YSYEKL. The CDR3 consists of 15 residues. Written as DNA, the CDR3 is TGCGCCAGCAGCCAGGAAATAGCCGGGCGAAACACCATATATTTT. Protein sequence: CASSQEIAGRNTIYF.

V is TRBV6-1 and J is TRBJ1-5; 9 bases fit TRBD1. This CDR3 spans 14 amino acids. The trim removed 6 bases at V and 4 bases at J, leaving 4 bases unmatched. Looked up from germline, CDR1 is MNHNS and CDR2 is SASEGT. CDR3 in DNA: TGTGCCAGCAGGGACAGGGGTGATAATCAGCCCCAGCATTTT. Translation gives CASRDRGDNQPQHF.

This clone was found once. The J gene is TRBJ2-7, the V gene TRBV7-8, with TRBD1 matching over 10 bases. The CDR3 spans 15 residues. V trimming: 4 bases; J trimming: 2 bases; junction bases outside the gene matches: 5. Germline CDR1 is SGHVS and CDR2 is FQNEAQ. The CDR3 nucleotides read TGTGCCAGCAGCTATCGGGACAGGGGAACCTACGAGCAGTACTTC. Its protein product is CASSYRDRGTYEQYF. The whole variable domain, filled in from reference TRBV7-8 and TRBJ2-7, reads GAGVSQSPRYKVAKRGQDVALRCDPISGHVSLFWYQQALGQGPEFLTYFQNEAQLDKSGLPSDRFFAERPEGSVSTLKIQRTQQEDSAVYLCASSYRDRGTYEQYFGPGTRLTVT.

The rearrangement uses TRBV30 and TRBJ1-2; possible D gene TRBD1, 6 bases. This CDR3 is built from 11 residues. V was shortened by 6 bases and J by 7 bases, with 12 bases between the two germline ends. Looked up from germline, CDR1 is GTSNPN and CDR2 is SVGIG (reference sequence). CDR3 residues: CACPKGGGYTF. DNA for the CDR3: TGTGCCTGCCCCAAAGGGGGTGGCTACACCTTC.

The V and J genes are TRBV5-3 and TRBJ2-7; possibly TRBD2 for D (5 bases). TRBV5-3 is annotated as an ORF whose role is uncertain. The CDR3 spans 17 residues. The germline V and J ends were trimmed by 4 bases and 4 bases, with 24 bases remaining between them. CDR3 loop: CARSPGKYAGRAYEQYF. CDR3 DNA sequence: TGTGCCAGAAGCCCCGGGAAATACGCAGGAAGGGCTTACGAGCAGTACTTC.

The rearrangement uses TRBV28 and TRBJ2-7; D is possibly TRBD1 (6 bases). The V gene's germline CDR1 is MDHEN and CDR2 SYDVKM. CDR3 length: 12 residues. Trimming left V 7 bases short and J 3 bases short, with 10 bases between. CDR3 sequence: CASTTGDYEQYF. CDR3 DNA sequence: TGTGCCAGCACGACAGGAGACTACGAGCAGTACTTC.